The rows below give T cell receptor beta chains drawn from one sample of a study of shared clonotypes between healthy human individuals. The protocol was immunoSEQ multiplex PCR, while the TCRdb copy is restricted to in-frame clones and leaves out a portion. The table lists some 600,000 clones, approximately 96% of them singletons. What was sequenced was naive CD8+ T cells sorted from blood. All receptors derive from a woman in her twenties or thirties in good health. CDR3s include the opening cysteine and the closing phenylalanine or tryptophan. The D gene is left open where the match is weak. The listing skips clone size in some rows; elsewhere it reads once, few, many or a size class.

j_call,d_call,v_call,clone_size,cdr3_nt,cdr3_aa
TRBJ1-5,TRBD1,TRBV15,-,TGTGCCACCAGCAGACCTGACAGGGTCGGTCAGCCCCAGCATTTT,CATSRPDRVGQPQHF
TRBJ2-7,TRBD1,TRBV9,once,TGTGCCAGCAGCGAGGGGGCTTCAAGTTACGAGCAGTACTTC,CASSEGASSYEQYF
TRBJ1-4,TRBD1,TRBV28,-,TGTGCCAGCAGGTTCCACCGCAGGGGGACTAATGAAAAACTGTTTTTT,CASRFHRRGTNEKLFF
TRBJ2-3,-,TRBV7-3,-,TGTGCCAGCAGCCGCAATAGCGAAGATACGCAGTATTTT,CASSRNSEDTQYF
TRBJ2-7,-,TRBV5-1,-,TGCGCCAGCAGCTTTTTCTCCGGGCCTTCCTACGAGCAGTACTTC,CASSFFSGPSYEQYF
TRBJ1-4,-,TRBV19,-,TGTGCCAGTAGTAGGGCAGTAGGTCCTAATGAAAAACTGTTTTTT,CASSRAVGPNEKLFF
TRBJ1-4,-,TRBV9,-,TGTGCCAGCAGCCTAGGAGGAACTAATGAAAAACTGTTTTTT,CASSLGGTNEKLFF
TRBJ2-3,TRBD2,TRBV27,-,TGTGCCAGCAGTCTCAGGATGGGGGGAGGGCGGTTGGATACGCAGTATTTT,CASSLRMGGGRLDTQYF
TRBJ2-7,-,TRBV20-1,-,TGCAGTGCTAGAGGAACCTACGAGCAGTACTTC,CSARGTYEQYF
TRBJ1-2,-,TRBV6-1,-,TGTGCCATCAGCACTGTGGGTGCCAACTATGGCTACACCTTC,CAISTVGANYGYTF
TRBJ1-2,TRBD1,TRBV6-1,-,TGTGCCAGCAGTGAAGGGACAGGACTGTATGGCTACACCTTC,CASSEGTGLYGYTF
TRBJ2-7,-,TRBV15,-,TGTGCCACCAGCCCCGTCGAGAGCTCCTACGAGCAGTACTTC,CATSPVESSYEQYF
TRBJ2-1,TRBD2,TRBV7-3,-,TGTGCCAGCAGCGCCACTAGCGGGTCTTACAATGAGCAGTTCTTC,CASSATSGSYNEQFF
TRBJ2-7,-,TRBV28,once,TGTGCCAGCAGCGGGGGGCTTGGGTCCTACGAGCAGTACTTC,CASSGGLGSYEQYF
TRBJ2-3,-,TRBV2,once,TGTGCCAGCATCCAAGGCCGGGGGAGCACAGATACGCAGTATTTT,CASIQGRGSTDTQYF
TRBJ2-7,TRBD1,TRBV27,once,TGTGCCAGCAGTTCATCGACAGGGGGCAGCTACGAGCAGTACTTC,CASSSSTGGSYEQYF
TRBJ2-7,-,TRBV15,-,TGTGCCACCAGCAACACAGTAGCTTCCTACGAGCAGTACTTC,CATSNTVASYEQYF
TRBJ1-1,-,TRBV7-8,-,TGTGCCAGCACCCTTGAATTGGGGGACACTGAAGCTTTCTTT,CASTLELGDTEAFF
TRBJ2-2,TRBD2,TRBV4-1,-,TGCGCCAGCAGCCCCCTTACTAGCGGACCTACCGGGGAGCTGTTTTTT,CASSPLTSGPTGELFF
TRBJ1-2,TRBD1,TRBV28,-,TGTGCCAGCAATCCGACAGGGGACTATGGCTACACCTTC,CASNPTGDYGYTF
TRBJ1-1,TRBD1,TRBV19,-,TGTGCCAGTAGAGGACAGGGGAACACTGAAGCTTTCTTT,CASRGQGNTEAFF
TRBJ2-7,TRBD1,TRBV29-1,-,TGCAGCGTCGAAGACAGGGCCTACGAGCAGTACTTC,CSVEDRAYEQYF
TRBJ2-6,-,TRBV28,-,TGTGCCAGCAGTTCTTATATAGGCTCCAGCCTCACTGGGGCCAACGTCCTGACTTTC,CASSSYIGSSLTGANVLTF
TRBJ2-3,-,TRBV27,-,TGTGCCAGCAGCCCGGAGCCAGCAGGTACAGATACGCAGTATTTT,CASSPEPAGTDTQYF
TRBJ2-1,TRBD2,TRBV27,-,TGTGCCAGCAGTTTCGGGCTAGCGGCCTACAATGAGCAGTTCTTC,CASSFGLAAYNEQFF
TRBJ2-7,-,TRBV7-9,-,TGTGCCAGCAGCGAACCTCTAGCGTACGAGCAGTACTTC,CASSEPLAYEQYF